The 11 T cell receptor beta chains given below trace back to one sample, sequenced in a study of cytomegalovirus exposure and HLA in healthy donors. PCR used 60 Vbeta primers and 13 Jbeta primers. Only in-frame clones appear in the TCRdb table, and some are missing; sequencing was by immunoSEQ multiplex PCR. The sample consists of approximately 81,000 clones, about 74% of them appearing once. The material sequenced was PBMCs. These receptors were collected from a woman in her forties or fifties in good health and CMV-seropositive.

The V and J genes are TRBV6-5 and TRBJ2-7, with 11 bases fitting TRBD1. CDR3 length: 15 residues. The V gene end was trimmed by 1 base and the J gene end by 7 bases; junction bases not matched to a gene: 6. The germline CDR1 and CDR2 sequences are MNHEY and SVGAGI. CDR3 nucleotide sequence: TGTGCCAGCAGTTACTTGGACAGGGGGCTTGGGGAGCAGTACTTC. Its translation is CASSYLDRGLGEQYF.

CDR3 nucleotide sequence: TGTGCCAGCCAAGCCCCTGACAGGGCCTACGAGCAGTACTTC. Its translation: CASQAPDRAYEQYF. V and J are TRBV6-6 and TRBJ2-7; TRBD1 matches at 7 bases. CDR3 size: 14 residues. Germline CDR1 and CDR2: MNHNY and SVGAGI (reference sequence). Trimming removed 8 bases from V and 2 bases from J; junction bases left unmatched: 9.

In nucleotides, the CDR3 is TGTGCCAGCAGCTCGATCAGACAGGGCGGTACAACCTTC. Translation gives CASSSIRQGGTTF. The V call is TRBV11-2, the J call TRBJ1-2, with 7 nucleotides matching TRBD1. The germline V gene has CDR1 SGHAT and CDR2 FQNNGV. V lost 4 bases to trimming and J lost 14 bases; unmatched junction nucleotides: 13. CDR3 length equals 13 residues.

This clone showed up many times. J is TRBJ2-7 and V is TRBV4-1, with D tentatively TRBD2 (6 bases). The V end was cut by 1 base, the J end by 0 bases, with 13 bases between. The CDR3 sequence is 16 residues long. Per the germline V gene, CDR1 is MGHRA and CDR2 is YSYEKL. Here the CDR3 reads CASSQGVTRSSYEQYF. The CDR3 DNA sequence: TGCGCCAGCAGCCAAGGAGTGACTAGGAGCTCCTACGAGCAGTACTTC.

This chain uses TRBV19 with TRBJ2-5; D unclear. There are 13 residues in the CDR3. Looked up from germline, CDR1 is LNHDA and CDR2 is SQIVND (reference sequence). Trimming shortened V by 3 bases and J by 4 bases, and 9 bases separated the two germline ends. The CDR3 region has the DNA TGTGCCAGTAGTATCGGTCCGCGAGAGACCCAGTACTTC. It specifies CASSIGPRETQYF.

The chain is built from TRBV19 and TRBJ1-3; D ambiguous. Per the germline V gene, CDR1 is LNHDA and CDR2 is SQIVND (reference sequence). V was pared by 7 bases and J by 2 bases, with 9 bases between. This CDR3 is built from 13 residues. As DNA, the CDR3 is TGTGCCAGTACGCGGGGTGCTGGAAACACCATATATTTT. Amino acids: CASTRGAGNTIYF. The full variable domain, its missing parts supplied by reference TRBV19 and TRBJ1-3, is DGGITQSPKYLFRKEGQNVTLSCEQNLNHDAMYWYRQDPGQGLRLIYYSQIVNDFQKGDIAEGYSVSREKKESFPLTVTSAQKNPTAFYLCASTRGAGNTIYFGEGSWLTVV.

The V gene is TRBV19, the J gene TRBJ2-7; 7 bases agree with TRBD1. Per germline, CDR1 LNHDA and CDR2 SQIVND (reference sequence). The CDR3 length is 13 residues. J was trimmed by 6 bases and V by 2 bases; bases with no gene match: 4. CDR3 residues: CASSIRQGSEQYF. As DNA, the CDR3 is TGTGCCAGTAGTATACGACAGGGATCCGAGCAGTACTTC.

J is TRBJ1-1 and V is TRBV2; 7 positions agree with TRBD1. The CDR3 totals 16 residues. Trimming cost V 5 bases and J 1 base; bases outside gene matches: 10. CDR1 is SNHLY and CDR2 is FYNNEI in the germline V gene. The CDR3 region is CASSYTPRQGNTEAFF. CDR3 DNA sequence: TGTGCCAGCAGTTATACTCCGCGACAGGGGAACACTGAAGCTTTCTTT.

The chain is built from TRBV27 and TRBJ1-1; a possible D gene is TRBD1 (5 bases). Germline V gene lookup returns CDR1 MNHEY and CDR2 SMNVEV (reference sequence). The CDR3 is 14 amino acids. The V end was cut by 5 bases, the J end by 6 bases, with 16 bases between. The CDR3: CASSARATRPEAFF. In nucleotides, the CDR3 is TGTGCCAGCAGTGCCAGGGCAACGAGACCTGAAGCTTTCTTT.

The chain combines TRBV6-5 with TRBJ1-2; the D is unclear. V gave up 6 bases and J gave up 9 bases, with 8 bases separating them. The CDR3 sequence is 10 residues long. CDR1 is MNHEY, CDR2 SVGAGI, per germline. The CDR3 DNA is TGTGCCAGCAGGCAGATAAGCTACACCTTC. Protein: CASRQISYTF.

The chain couples TRBV9 to TRBJ1-2; weak D call: TRBD1 (6 bases). This CDR3 has 13 residues. The germline V gene has CDR1 SGDLS and CDR2 YYNGEE. Trimming removed 2 bases from V and 5 bases from J, with 10 bases in between. Written as DNA, the CDR3 is TGTGCCAGCAGCGTTCAGGGGCTTTATGGCTACACCTTC. Residues: CASSVQGLYGYTF. Looking up the rest from reference TRBV9 and TRBJ1-2 gives the full variable domain: DSGVTQTPKHLITATGQRVTLRCSPRSGDLSVYWYQQSLDQGLQFLIQYYNGEERAKGNILERFSAQQFPDLHSELNLSSLELGDSALYFCASSVQGLYGYTFGSGTRLTVV.